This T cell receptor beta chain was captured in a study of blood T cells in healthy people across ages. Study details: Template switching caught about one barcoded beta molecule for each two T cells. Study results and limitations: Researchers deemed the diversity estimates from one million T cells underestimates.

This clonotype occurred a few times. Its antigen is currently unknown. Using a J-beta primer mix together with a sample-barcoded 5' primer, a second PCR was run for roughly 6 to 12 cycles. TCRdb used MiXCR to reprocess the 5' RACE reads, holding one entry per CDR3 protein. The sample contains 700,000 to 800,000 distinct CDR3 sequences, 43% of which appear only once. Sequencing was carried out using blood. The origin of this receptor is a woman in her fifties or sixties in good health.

As DNA, the CDR3 is TGTGCCAGCAGTTTAGGGACAGAAGGGAATGAGCAGTTCTTC. It encodes CASSLGTEGNEQFF. J is TRBJ2-1 and V is TRBV12-3 or TRBV12-4, with D tentatively TRBD1 (6 bases). The CDR3 is made up of 14 amino acids. V shed 1 base and J shed 7 bases, with 11 bases lying between them.